The present T cell receptor beta chain was sequenced within a study of T cell clonality in common variable immunodeficiency. The CDR3 sequence is 15 residues long. V gave up 5 bases and J gave up 3 bases; unmatched junction bases: 10. Germline assignment: CDR1 SGHTA and CDR2 FQGTGA. Here immunoSEQ multiplex PCR was the method, and the copy in TCRdb shows in-frame clones only, minus some. Recorded here are 75,000 to 85,000 clones, with no singletons, and the ten leading clones hold around 0.8%. This clone turned up a few times. The CDR3 end lies 3 residues beyond the end of the read and is filled in from the germline J gene.

This clonotype was sampled from a person between 18 and 75 years old in good health. The chain is built from TRBV7-3 and TRBJ2-7; 7 nucleotides line up with TRBD2. Sequencing was carried out using peripheral blood mononuclear cells. CDR3 protein: CASSQGGGGGYEQYF. The covered CDR3 bases are TGTGCCAGCAGCCAGGGCGGGGGAGGTGGCTACGAG.